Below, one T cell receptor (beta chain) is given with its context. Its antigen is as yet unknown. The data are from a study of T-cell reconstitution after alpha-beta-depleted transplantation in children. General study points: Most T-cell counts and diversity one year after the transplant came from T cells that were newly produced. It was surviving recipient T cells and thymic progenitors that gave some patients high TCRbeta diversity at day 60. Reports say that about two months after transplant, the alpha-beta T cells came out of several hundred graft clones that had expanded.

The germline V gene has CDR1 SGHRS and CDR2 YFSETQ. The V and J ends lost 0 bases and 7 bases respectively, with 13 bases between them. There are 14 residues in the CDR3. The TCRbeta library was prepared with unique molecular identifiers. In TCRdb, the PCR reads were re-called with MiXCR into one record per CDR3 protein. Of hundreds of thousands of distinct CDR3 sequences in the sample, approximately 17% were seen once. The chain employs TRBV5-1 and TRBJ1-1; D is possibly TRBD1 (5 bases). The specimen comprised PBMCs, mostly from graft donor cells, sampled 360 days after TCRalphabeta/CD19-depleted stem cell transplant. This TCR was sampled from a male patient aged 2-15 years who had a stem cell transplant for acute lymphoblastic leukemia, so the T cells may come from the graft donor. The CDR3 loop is CASSLDRGGREAFF. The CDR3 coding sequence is TGCGCCAGCAGCTTGGATAGGGGCGGTCGTGAAGCTTTCTTT. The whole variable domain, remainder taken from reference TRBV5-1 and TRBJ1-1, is KAGVTQTPRYLIKTRGQQVTLSCSPISGHRSVSWYQQTPGQGLQFLFEYFSETQRNKGNFPGRFSGRQFSNSRSEMNVSTLELGDSALYLCASSLDRGGREAFFGQGTRLTVV.